Listed below are T cell receptor beta chains from one sample, sequenced in a study of T-cell reconstitution after alpha-beta-depleted transplantation in children. Using its own MiXCR run on the PCR reads, TCRdb lists one record per CDR3 protein. The sample yields 250,000 to 300,000 distinct CDR3 sequences, less than 9.5% seen once. Sequences were derived from peripheral blood, sampled 360 days after TCRalphabeta/CD19-depleted stem cell transplant. The receptors stem from a female patient between 2 and 15 years old who had a stem cell transplant for Fanconi anemia, so the T cells may come from the graft donor. The CDR3 runs from the conserved cysteine through the conserved F or W. Fields, in order: clone size, J gene, CDR3 length, V gene, D gene, CDR3 protein, CDR3 DNA. The D gene is left open where the match is weak. Expanded clones get a size class; other rows say once, few or many, or leave the size out.

abundance: .; j_gene: TRBJ2-1; len: 14; v_gene: TRBV5-1; d_gene: .; CDR3aa: CASSLGSQLNVQFF; CDR3nt: TGCGCCAGCAGCTTAGGGTCGCAACTCAATGTCCAGTTCTTC
abundance: .; j_gene: TRBJ2-3; len: 14; v_gene: TRBV9; d_gene: .; CDR3aa: CASSVAAVANTQYF; CDR3nt: TGTGCCAGCAGCGTAGCAGCTGTCGCGAATACGCAGTATTTT
abundance: .; j_gene: TRBJ2-7; len: 15; v_gene: TRBV20-1; d_gene: .; CDR3aa: CSASSAWAVTYEQYF; CDR3nt: TGCAGTGCTAGCTCCGCTTGGGCGGTCACCTACGAGCAGTACTTC
abundance: many; j_gene: TRBJ2-1; len: 14; v_gene: TRBV29-1; d_gene: .; CDR3aa: CSVVPGLIYNEQFF; CDR3nt: TGCAGCGTTGTCCCGGGACTCATCTACAATGAGCAGTTCTTC
abundance: few; j_gene: TRBJ2-3; len: 16; v_gene: TRBV24-1; d_gene: .; CDR3aa: CATSDPSGTSTDTQYF; CDR3nt: TGTGCCACCAGTGATCCCTCCGGGACTAGCACAGATACGCAGTATTTT
abundance: few; j_gene: TRBJ1-2; len: 15; v_gene: TRBV9; d_gene: .; CDR3aa: CASSEGIGQIYGYTF; CDR3nt: TGTGCCAGCAGCGAGGGCATAGGACAGATCTATGGCTACACCTTC
abundance: .; j_gene: TRBJ1-1; len: 14; v_gene: TRBV12-3/TRBV12-4; d_gene: .; CDR3aa: CASSLAHVPAEAFF; CDR3nt: TGTGCCAGCAGTTTAGCGCACGTTCCTGCTGAAGCTTTCTTT
abundance: few; j_gene: TRBJ1-2; len: 17; v_gene: TRBV5-6; d_gene: TRBD1; CDR3aa: CASSSMEGRQGAKGYTF; CDR3nt: TGTGCCAGCAGCTCGATGGAGGGGCGACAGGGGGCGAAGGGCTACACCTTC
abundance: many; j_gene: TRBJ2-5; len: 14; v_gene: TRBV18; d_gene: TRBD2; CDR3aa: CASSMIAGQETQYF; CDR3nt: TGTGCCAGCTCCATGATAGCGGGACAAGAGACCCAGTACTTC
abundance: many; j_gene: TRBJ2-2; len: 15; v_gene: TRBV29-1; d_gene: TRBD2; CDR3aa: CSVGTSGSNTGELFF; CDR3nt: TGCAGCGTCGGGACTAGCGGGTCGAACACCGGGGAGCTGTTTTTT
abundance: many; j_gene: TRBJ2-7; len: 15; v_gene: TRBV20-1; d_gene: TRBD2; CDR3aa: CSAGAASGATYEQYF; CDR3nt: TGCAGTGCAGGAGCCGCTAGCGGAGCAACCTACGAGCAGTACTTC
abundance: many; j_gene: TRBJ1-2; len: 14; v_gene: TRBV10-3; d_gene: .; CDR3aa: CAISESRQNYGYTF; CDR3nt: TGTGCCATCAGTGAGTCGCGGCAGAACTATGGCTACACCTTC
abundance: many; j_gene: TRBJ2-1; len: 14; v_gene: TRBV5-1; d_gene: .; CDR3aa: CASSPIGRFNEQFF; CDR3nt: TGCGCCAGCAGCCCGATAGGACGGTTCAATGAGCAGTTCTTC
abundance: many; j_gene: TRBJ2-2; len: 15; v_gene: TRBV9; d_gene: .; CDR3aa: CASSVGQGGTGELFF; CDR3nt: TGTGCCAGCAGCGTAGGTCAGGGAGGCACCGGGGAGCTGTTTTTT
abundance: many; j_gene: TRBJ2-7; len: 15; v_gene: TRBV20-1; d_gene: TRBD1; CDR3aa: CSARDPGQGTYEQYF; CDR3nt: TGCAGTGCCCGAGATCCGGGACAGGGAACCTACGAGCAGTACTTC
abundance: many; j_gene: TRBJ1-1; len: 13; v_gene: TRBV20-1; d_gene: TRBD1; CDR3aa: CSARLGQGFEAFF; CDR3nt: TGCAGTGCTAGGTTGGGACAGGGGTTTGAAGCTTTCTTT
abundance: .; j_gene: TRBJ2-2; len: 16; v_gene: TRBV27; d_gene: .; CDR3aa: CASSKEAGFYTGELFF; CDR3nt: TGTGCCAGTAGCAAGGAGGCTGGGTTTTACACCGGGGAGCTGTTTTTT
abundance: .; j_gene: TRBJ1-3; len: 15; v_gene: TRBV9; d_gene: .; CDR3aa: CASSVGTGSGNTIYF; CDR3nt: TGTGCCAGCAGCGTTGGGACCGGCTCTGGAAACACCATATATTTT
abundance: few; j_gene: TRBJ2-2; len: 17; v_gene: TRBV5-1; d_gene: TRBD1; CDR3aa: CASSLAKGQILTGELFF; CDR3nt: TGCGCCAGCAGCTTGGCCAAGGGACAGATTTTGACCGGGGAGCTGTTTTTT
abundance: .; j_gene: TRBJ2-6; len: 16; v_gene: TRBV4-2; d_gene: .; CDR3aa: CASSQDREAGANVLTF; CDR3nt: TGTGCCAGCAGCCAAGATCGTGAAGCTGGGGCCAACGTCCTGACTTTC
abundance: many; j_gene: TRBJ2-7; len: 16; v_gene: TRBV7-2; d_gene: TRBD2; CDR3aa: CASSFALAGVAYEQYF; CDR3nt: TGTGCCAGCAGCTTCGCACTAGCGGGGGTCGCCTACGAGCAGTACTTC
abundance: few; j_gene: TRBJ2-1; len: 15; v_gene: TRBV28; d_gene: TRBD2; CDR3aa: CASMQRGNSYNEQFF; CDR3nt: TGTGCCAGCATGCAGCGGGGGAACTCCTACAATGAGCAGTTCTTC
abundance: many; j_gene: TRBJ2-3; len: 16; v_gene: TRBV24-1; d_gene: TRBD2; CDR3aa: CATQGGLASMSDTQYF; CDR3nt: TGTGCCACCCAAGGAGGACTAGCTAGCATGTCAGATACGCAGTATTTT
abundance: many; j_gene: TRBJ2-3; len: 15; v_gene: TRBV20-1; d_gene: .; CDR3aa: CSARDSSGSTDTQYF; CDR3nt: TGCAGTGCTAGAGATAGTAGCGGTAGCACAGATACGCAGTATTTT